Following are 25 T cell receptor beta chains from one sample sequenced in a study of blood T cell repertoires in COVID-19. Assay used: immunoSEQ multiplex PCR; TCRdb lists only in-frame clones, some missing. The data contain around 110,000 clones, roughly four fifths of them seen just once; the ten biggest clones take up 14%. Material for sequencing was peripheral blood. The receptor source for this set is a woman in her sixties or seventies with acute or convalescent COVID-19.

V is TRBV10-3 and J is TRBJ2-7, with 9 bases fitting TRBD2. The CDR3 is made up of 15 amino acids. The junction had 8 bases not matched to a gene; V was cut back by 4 bases and J by 4 bases. The germline CDR1 and CDR2 sequences are ENHRY and SYGVKD. The CDR3 nucleotides read TGTGCCATCAGTGGAAAGCGGGAGGCTGGTTACGAGCAGTACTTC. Translating gives CAISGKREAGYEQYF.

The chain combines TRBV10-3 with TRBJ2-1; 8 positions agree with TRBD1. Germline V lookup: CDR1 ENHRY, CDR2 SYGVKD. This CDR3 is built from 15 residues. V gave up 0 bases and J gave up 6 bases; unmatched junction bases: 4. CDR3 region: CAISESDRVVNEQFF. The CDR3, as DNA: TGTGCCATCAGTGAGTCGGACAGGGTTGTCAATGAGCAGTTCTTC.

This clone was seen a single time. The rearrangement links TRBV4-1 to TRBJ2-7, with TRBD2 matching 9 bases. V dropped 4 bases and J dropped 3; count of bases not matched to a gene: 7. CDR3 length: 15 residues. Germline V gene sequence: CDR1 MGHRA, CDR2 YSYEKL. The CDR3 DNA sequence: TGCGCCAGCAGCCGAAGTAGCGGGAGTGACTACGAGCAGTACTTC. Encoded protein: CASSRSSGSDYEQYF.

This clone showed up just a few times. The rearrangement uses TRBV18 and TRBJ2-3, with 8 bases aligning to TRBD2. Trimming took 6 bases from V and 4 from J; bases not matched to a gene: 6. The germline V gene encodes CDR1 KGHSH and CDR2 LQKENI. CDR3 size: 14 residues. The CDR3 nucleotides are TGTGCCAGCTCCCTGACTAGCGTCGCAGATACGCAGTATTTT. As protein: CASSLTSVADTQYF.

The genes are TRBV5-1 and TRBJ2-5, with TRBD2 as a possible D gene (6 bases). CDR3 length equals 16 residues. V was pared by 0 bases and J by 2 bases, with 14 bases between. Germline assignment: CDR1 SGHRS and CDR2 YFSETQ. CDR3 coding DNA: TGCGCCAGCAGCTTGGCAGGGCGCGGGGAACAAGAGACCCAGTACTTC. Residues: CASSLAGRGEQETQYF.

The rearrangement uses TRBV29-1 and TRBJ1-1; D gene uncertain. Germline loops: CDR1 SQVTM, CDR2 ANQGSEA. The CDR3 is 13 amino acids. Trimming left V 2 bases short and J 1 base short, with 8 bases between. CDR3 residues: CSVEQVGNTEAFF. As DNA, the CDR3 is TGCAGCGTTGAACAGGTAGGGAACACTGAAGCTTTCTTT. The full variable domain, completed using reference TRBV29-1 and TRBJ1-1, is SAVISQKPSRDICQRGTSLTIQCQVDSQVTMMFWYRQQPGQSLTLIATANQGSEATYESGFVIDKFPISRPNLTFSTLTVSNMSPEDSSIYLCSVEQVGNTEAFFGQGTRLTVV.

V and J are TRBV2 and TRBJ1-1, with 7 bases aligning to TRBD1. From germline, CDR1 is SNHLY and CDR2 FYNNEI. The CDR3 loop spans 13 amino acids. Trimming removed 6 bases from V and 1 base from J; junction bases left unmatched: 2. Here the CDR3 reads CASRNRGNTEAFF. CDR3 in DNA: TGTGCCAGCAGGAACAGGGGGAACACTGAAGCTTTCTTT. Drawing the rest from reference TRBV2 and TRBJ1-1, the complete variable domain is EPEVTQTPSHQVTQMGQEVILRCVPISNHLYFYWYRQILGQKVEFLVSFYNNEISEKSEIFDDQFSVERPDGSNFTLKIRSTKLEDSAMYFCASRNRGNTEAFFGQGTRLTVV.

This chain joins TRBV19 and TRBJ1-2, with D unresolved. V lost 4 bases, J lost 3 bases, and 15 bases lay in between. This CDR3 has 15 residues. Per germline, CDR1 LNHDA and CDR2 SQIVND (reference sequence). The CDR3: CASSTSALGDYGYTF. The CDR3 coding sequence is TGTGCCAGTAGTACCAGTGCTCTCGGGGACTATGGCTACACCTTC.

J is TRBJ2-7 and V is TRBV19; 8 nucleotides align to TRBD1. V trimming: 5 bases; J trimming: 5 bases; junction bases outside the gene matches: 8. Germline V gives CDR1 LNHDA, CDR2 SQIVND (reference sequence). The CDR3 has 14 residues. CDR3 DNA sequence: TGTGCCAGTAGTCTGGGACAGGACGTCAACGAGCAGTACTTC. Translation: CASSLGQDVNEQYF.

The genes are TRBV9 and TRBJ2-2, with 8 bases matching TRBD2. This CDR3 region has 15 residues. Trimming took 3 bases from V and 5 from J; bases not matched to a gene: 6. Germline CDR1 and CDR2: SGDLS and YYNGEE. DNA of the CDR3: TGTGCCAGCAGCGGAAGCGGGAGTCGTACCGGGGAGCTGTTTTTT. As protein: CASSGSGSRTGELFF.

This clone showed up just a few times. Other DNA sequences in the sample encode the same CDR3. The genes are TRBV19 and TRBJ2-7; D uncertain. The germline gives CDR1 LNHDA, CDR2 SQIVND (reference sequence). CDR3 size: 12 residues. The ends were cut back, 1 base at V and 2 bases at J, with 3 bases in the middle. CDR3 nucleotide sequence: TGTGCCAGTAGTATAGGGCCCTACGAGCAGTACTTC. Translating it yields CASSIGPYEQYF.

This rearrangement joins TRBV2 to TRBJ1-2; weak D call: TRBD1 (5 bases). The CDR3 sequence is 12 residues long. V was shortened by 4 bases and J by 13 bases, with 16 bases between the two germline ends. Looked up from germline, CDR1 is SNHLY and CDR2 is FYNNEI. CDR3 DNA sequence: TGTGCCAGCAGTGGAGATCAGGGCCGGTGCACCTTC. Translating gives CASSGDQGRCTF.

The chain uses TRBV11-2 and TRBJ1-2, with a weak D call TRBD1 (5 bases). Trimming took 4 bases from V and 4 from J, leaving 13 bases between them. The CDR3 covers 14 residues. Germline assignment: CDR1 SGHAT and CDR2 FQNNGV. In DNA, the CDR3 is TGTGCCAGCAGCTACGGGACGGGAGGCTATGGCTACACCTTC. It encodes CASSYGTGGYGYTF. Based on the CDR3 plus reference TRBV11-2 and TRBJ1-2, the full variable domain is EAGVAQSPRYKIIEKRQSVAFWCNPISGHATLYWYQQILGQGPKLLIQFQNNGVVDDSQLPKDRFSAERLKGVDSTLKIQPAKLEDSAVYLCASSYGTGGYGYTFGSGTRLTVV.

The gene calls are TRBV5-1 and TRBJ2-1; possibly TRBD2 for D (6 bases). In germline, CDR1 is SGHRS, CDR2 YFSETQ. CDR3 length: 15 residues. The V and J ends lost 1 base and 5 bases respectively, with 13 bases between them. The CDR3 DNA reads as TGCGCCAGCAGCTTGTCCGGGAGCCTGGACAATGAGCAGTTCTTC. Translation: CASSLSGSLDNEQFF.

As concerns this clone: An end of the junction does not agree with germline; a read error may underlie this. The CDR3 DNA is TGTGCCAGCAGCCGCGTAGCAGAGACGCAGTATTTT. Amino acids: CASSRVAETQYF. This chain joins TRBV7-2 and TRBJ2-3; D ambiguous. Germline V gene data show CDR1 as SGHTA and CDR2 as FQGNSA. The length of the CDR3 is 12 residues. The whole variable domain, remainder taken from reference TRBV7-2 and TRBJ2-3, is GAGVSQSPSNKVTEKGKDVELRCDPISGHTALYWYRQSLGQGLEFLIYFQGNSAPDKSGLPSDRFSAERTGGSVSTLTIQRTQQEDSAVYLCASSRVAETQYFGPGTRLTVL.

The rearrangement links TRBV5-5 to TRBJ1-1; TRBD1 agrees at 9 bases. CDR3 length equals 18 residues. CDR1 and CDR2 (germline): SGHKS, YYEKEE (reference sequence). The trim removed 4 bases at V and 0 bases at J, leaving 13 bases unmatched. CDR3 nucleotides: TGTGCCAGCAGCCCTGACCGTCGGGACAGGGCCATGAACACTGAAGCTTTCTTT. This translates into CASSPDRRDRAMNTEAFF.

The sample holds a few counts of this clone. The chain has TRBV4-1 and TRBJ2-7; the match to TRBD2 covers 8 bases. The germline CDR1 and CDR2 sequences are MGHRA and YSYEKL. This CDR3 is built from 14 residues. With 0 bases clipped from V and 12 bases from J, the junction kept 10 bases outside the gene matches. Here the CDR3 DNA reads TGCGCCAGCAGCCAAGATCAGGGACTAGTAGTTCGGTACTTC. Translating gives CASSQDQGLVVRYF.

V is TRBV6-1 and J is TRBJ2-7, with D possibly matching TRBD1 (6 bases). Germline values: CDR1 MNHNS, CDR2 SASEGT. The CDR3 has 12 residues. The germline V and J ends were trimmed by 0 bases and 10 bases, with 10 bases remaining between them. CDR3 DNA: TGTGCCAGCAGTGAAGCGCTGGACAGTCAGTACTTC. It codes for CASSEALDSQYF.

This rearrangement joins TRBV19 to TRBJ2-5; 10 bases fit TRBD2. Germline trimming cut 4 bases from V and 5 bases from J; bases unmatched to any gene: 10. This CDR3 has 16 amino acids. Germline V gives CDR1 LNHDA, CDR2 SQIVND (reference sequence). The CDR3 sequence: CASSRGLATTSETQYF. The DNA of the CDR3 is TGTGCCAGTAGTAGGGGACTAGCGACCACCAGTGAGACCCAGTACTTC.

The J gene is TRBJ1-6, the V gene TRBV5-1, with 7 bases matching TRBD1. This CDR3 has 14 amino acids. Germline-derived CDR1 and CDR2 are SGHRS and YFSETQ. J lost 7 bases, V lost 4 bases, and 5 bases had no gene match. The CDR3 DNA reads as TGCGCCAGCAGCCCCGGGACAGACAATTCACCCCTCCACTTT. Protein product: CASSPGTDNSPLHF.

The rearrangement links TRBV30 to TRBJ1-2, with D perhaps TRBD1 (5 bases). The CDR3 sequence is 13 residues long. The germline V and J ends were trimmed by 0 bases and 4 bases, with 9 bases remaining between them. Germline V lookup: CDR1 GTSNPN, CDR2 SVGIG (reference sequence). The CDR3 loop reads CAWSVQARYGYTF. In DNA form, the CDR3 reads TGTGCCTGGAGTGTACAGGCGCGCTATGGCTACACCTTC.

The count of this clone is one. The chain joins TRBV19 to TRBJ1-1; 8 nucleotides match TRBD1. In germline, CDR1 is LNHDA, CDR2 SQIVND (reference sequence). J gave up 5 bases and V 4 bases, and 6 bases lay outside the gene matches. The CDR3 loop spans 14 amino acids. The CDR3 loop reads CASSNGQGGTEAFF. The CDR3 DNA sequence: TGTGCCAGTAGTAACGGACAGGGTGGGACTGAAGCTTTCTTT.

The rearrangement uses TRBV5-6 and TRBJ2-7, with 10 bases that match TRBD2. The CDR3 contains 15 residues. Germline V gives CDR1 SGHDT, CDR2 YYEEEE. J lost 4 bases, V lost 5 bases, and 9 bases had no gene match. CDR3 coding DNA: TGTGCCAGCAGTCTGCCTGGGACTAGCGATTACGAGCAGTACTTC. It encodes CASSLPGTSDYEQYF.

The rearrangement joins TRBV7-3 to TRBJ2-1; D might be TRBD2 (5 bases). The CDR3 is 13 amino acids. The ends were cut back, 5 bases at V and 3 bases at J, with 8 bases in the middle. Looked up from germline, CDR1 is SGHTA and CDR2 is FQGTGA. The chain's CDR3 is CASSPDYYNEQFF. CDR3 nucleotides: TGTGCCAGCAGCCCCGACTACTACAATGAGCAGTTCTTC.

This clone was picked up one time. The chain recombines TRBV4-1 with TRBJ1-6, with 10 bases fitting TRBD1. Germline-derived CDR1 and CDR2 are MGHRA and YSYEKL. V shed 5 bases, J shed 7 bases, and the junction held 8 bases outside the gene matches. The CDR3 has 16 residues. The CDR3 sequence: CASSLQGTGVNSPLHF. Written as DNA, the CDR3 is TGCGCCAGCAGCTTACAGGGGACAGGGGTCAATTCACCCCTCCACTTT.